This paragraph covers one TCR beta chain sequence. Its antigen is as yet unknown. This entry belongs to a study of T cell responses to AZD1222 COVID-19 vaccine. Study findings and constraints: Just 6 or 7 AZD1222 recipients were seropositive at baseline. The sample set comprised mostly white British donors with more females, and clonal diversity was possibly underestimated. Repertoires were collected only later (after the peak T cell response had occurred). Nearly half of unique spike-specific TCRs reportedly avoided B.1.351 and B.1.1.7 mutated regions.

J was trimmed by 3 bases and V by 5 bases; bases with no gene match: 11. CDR1 and CDR2 from the germline V gene are SGHTA and FQGTGA. The CDR3 length is 16 residues. Produced via immunoSEQ multiplex PCR; TCRdb's table is partial and in-frame only. Of some 140,000 clones listed, approximately 84% are singletons. The sequence was collected from an adult in good health. V gene TRBV7-3 combines with J gene TRBJ1-1; TRBD1 matches 8 bases. Sequencing used peripheral blood, obtained on day 0 of AZD1222 vaccination. CDR3 bases: TGTGCCAGCAGCCTTACCCCAGGGGGCGCGGACACTGAAGCTTTCTTT. Translating gives CASSLTPGGADTEAFF.